A few counts support the clone carrying this T cell receptor beta chain. Its antigen is undetermined. J gave up 7 bases and V 8 bases, and 9 bases lay outside the gene matches. The CDR3 is made up of 14 amino acids. Germline CDR1 reads MNHNS; CDR2 reads SASEGT. TCR cDNA was made by 5'RACE template switching, adding a universal primer site and UMIs. TCRdb called the 5' RACE reads again in MiXCR, with one record for every CDR3 protein. The table has 500,000 to 650,000 distinct CDR3 sequences, 9% to 15% seen once. The sample originates from a study of T cells after yellow fever vaccination. About the research overall: Low-cell-number fractions underwent preparation using SMART-Seq v4 Ultra Low Input. Whole-study findings and limits: Researchers noted that a small share of clonotypes showed up in both CD4 and CD8 compartments. Bulk-population clonotypes that are abundant could appear as contaminants in FACS-sorted repertoires.

The receptor's source is a man younger than 40 who received the YFV17D yellow fever vaccine. The V gene is TRBV6-1, the J gene TRBJ2-7; 12 nucleotides match TRBD1. The source material was PBMCs, sampled on the day of the yellow fever booster vaccination. The CDR3 sequence is CASGSGQGAVEQYF. DNA for the CDR3: TGTGCCAGCGGCTCGGGACAGGGGGCTGTGGAGCAGTACTTC.